Below are 15 T cell receptor delta chains sequenced from a single sample in a study of γδ T cells in repeated Plasmodium falciparum infection. TCRdb re-identified clones in the multiplex PCR reads via CATT. The table shows about 89,000 delta-chain clones, with 1.4% occurring only once. Vgamma9/Vdelta2+ and Vdelta2-negative gammadelta T cells were flow-sorted from PBMC for bulk sequencing. Sequenced: gamma-delta T cells from blood. All receptors derive from a pool of human donors (malaria-infected and uninfected, not separated).

In regard to this clone: Given a much more abundant clone one base away, this may be a read error. The chain is built from TRDV1 and TRDJ1; a weak D match, TRDD3 (6 bases). Germline loops: CDR1 TSWWSYY, CDR2 QGS. The CDR3 is 14 residues long. CDR3 nucleotides: TGTGCTCCTGGGGAACTAATGGGATTCGATAAACTCATCTTT. This gives the protein CAPGELMGFDKLIF.

Regarding this clone: TCRdb assigns this DNA the protein of a much larger clone, which departs from its translation at residue 3; this likely reflects a read error, and the protein shown comes from translating the DNA. V usage is TRDV2 and J usage is TRDJ1; 8 bases match TRDD3. With 7 bases clipped from V and 0 bases from J, the junction kept 9 bases outside the gene matches. In germline, CDR1 is GEAIGNYY, CDR2 EKD. This CDR3 region has 15 residues. CDR3 amino acids: CAWEHWGLYTDKLIF. The DNA for the CDR3 is TGTGCCTGGGAGCACTGGGGGCTGTACACCGATAAACTCATCTTT.

The table lists this clone with a few counts. A far larger clone is only one base removed, so a read error is likely. The sample carries other DNA sequences with the same CDR3. The rearrangement uses TRDV1 and TRDJ1; the D is unclear. Germline assignment: CDR1 TSWWSYY and CDR2 QGS. V lost 2 bases and J 0 bases, leaving 10 bases between the germline ends. The CDR3 has 15 residues. The CDR3 DNA follows: TGTGCTCTTGGGGAAGGATCCCTATACACCGATAAACTCATCTTT. Protein sequence: CALGEGSLYTDKLIF.

This clone was observed many times. This chain links TRDV1 with TRDJ1; TRDD3 matches 7 bases. Matching the DNA to germline supplied the J gene, which TCRdb does not give. V was pared by 1 base and J by 1 base, with 9 bases of the junction left unmatched. Germline CDR1 reads TSWWSYY; CDR2 reads QGS. The CDR3 length is 17 residues. CDR3 in amino acids: CALGERGLGVLTDKLIF. The CDR3 region has the DNA TGTGCTCTTGGGGAACGGGGGCTGGGGGTTCTCACCGATAAACTCATCTTT.

By share, this clone counts as medium-sized. Other DNA variants within this sample encode the same CDR3. The CDR3 DNA reads TGTGCTCTTGGGGAACTAGGTAGTCTCCTAAACCCGTACTGGGGGATACGGAAACTCATCTTT. Its protein is CALGELGSLLNPYWGIRKLIF. The V gene is TRDV1, the J gene TRDJ1; 13 bases are a match to TRDD3. Germline trimming cut 0 bases from V and 8 bases from J; bases unmatched to any gene: 21. The germline CDR1 and CDR2 sequences are TSWWSYY and QGS. This CDR3 is built from 21 residues.

Comments on this clone: A far more abundant clone sits one base away, making this likely a read error. Different DNA sequences within this sample yield the same CDR3. CDR3 sequence: CALGDLDGTGGYVIYTDKLIF. As DNA, the CDR3 is TGTGCCCTTGGGGATCTGGACGGTACTGGGGGATACGTCATATACACCGATAAACTCATCTTT. The rearrangement uses TRDV1 and TRDJ1; 13 bases line up with TRDD3. TCRdb leaves out the J gene; it was filled in here by matching the DNA to germline. This CDR3 has 21 residues. Germline lookup yields CDR1 TSWWSYY and CDR2 QGS.

This clone was seen ten or more times. A much more abundant neighbour one base away suggests this may be a read error. Distinct nucleotide sequences in the sample also encode this CDR3. The chain carries TRDV1 and TRDJ1, with TRDD2 as a possible D gene (6 bases). The J gene is not listed in TCRdb, so it was assigned here from a DNA match to germline. CDR3 size: 19 residues. Germline V CDR1 and CDR2: TSWWSYY, QGS. CDR3 sequence reads: CALGEETGLPCEGADKLIF. In DNA, the CDR3 is TGTGCCCTTGGGGAAGAAACCGGCCTTCCCTGCGAAGGGGCTGATAAACTCATCTTT.

Points on this clone: TCRdb lists the protein of a much larger clone for this DNA, which differs at residue 20, so this is likely a read error; the protein given here is translated from the DNA itself. The rearrangement links TRDV1 to TRDJ1, with 8 bases identical to TRDD3. The J gene was missing in TCRdb and was found by matching the end of the DNA to germline. Germline CDR1 TSWWSYY, CDR2 QGS. The CDR3 spans 24 residues. The CDR3 reads CALGEFLPLSDHPHWGSYTGKLIF. Here the CDR3 DNA reads TGTGCTCTTGGGGAATTCCTCCCACTTTCGGACCACCCTCACTGGGGGTCTTACACCGGTAAACTCATCTTT.

Points on this clone: A far larger clone lies a single base away; this is likely a read error. No DNA is shown, since the ends of the CDR3 on it are uncertain; the CDR3 is the one TCRdb lists. Called V gene: TRDV2; the J gene was not called; TRDD3 reflects the table's D call only, with no check against the DNA. From its first to its last residue, the CDR3 has 15 amino acids. Germline values: CDR1 GEAIGNYY, CDR2 EKD. Here the CDR3 reads CACDNVGIGTAQLFF.

V and J are TRDV2 and TRDJ1; 7 bases are a match to TRDD3. Here the J gene was assigned by germline matching of the DNA, as TCRdb has none. V trimming: 0 bases; J trimming: 2 bases; junction bases outside the gene matches: 8. Germline CDR1 reads GEAIGNYY; CDR2 reads EKD. This CDR3 spans 16 amino acids. The CDR3 loop reads CACDTAGYPRTDKLIF. The CDR3 coding sequence is TGTGCCTGTGACACCGCGGGATACCCGAGAACCGATAAACTCATCTTT.

This clone was seen a handful of times. The protein that TCRdb holds for this DNA derives from a much larger clone and differs from the translated DNA at residue 15, which likely indicates a read error; the protein shown here is translated from the DNA. The gene calls are TRDV2 and TRDJ1; D perhaps matches TRDD3 (7 bases). TCRdb leaves out the J gene; it was filled in here by matching the DNA to germline. CDR3 length: 23 residues. Per germline, CDR1 GEAIGNYY and CDR2 EKD. Between the trimmed V and J ends, which lost 0 bases and 2 bases, there was a span of 36 bases. The CDR3 DNA is TGTGCCTGTGACACCATTGACTCTTCCTGGAAGACTGGGGATGCTACGGCGACCGATAAACTCATCTTT. This codes for CACDTIDSSWKTGDATATDKLIF.

This clone was detected only a few times. Only one base separates this from a far larger clonotype, so it likely reflects a read error. At the DNA level, this CDR3 is encoded by other sequences in the same sample as well. The chain joins TRDV1 to TRDJ1; D possibly corresponds to TRDD3 (6 bases). Trimming shortened V by 2 bases and J by 3 bases, and 22 bases separated the two germline ends. The CDR3 covers 18 residues. Germline V gene data show CDR1 as TSWWSYY and CDR2 as QGS. The CDR3 spells CALGESRVRLGIPDKLIF. In DNA form, the CDR3 reads TGTGCTCTTGGGGAAAGTCGGGTACGTCTGGGGATTCCCGATAAACTCATCTTT.

In regard to this clone: This likely reflects a read error, since a far larger clone is one base away. Other nucleotide sequences from this sample produce the same CDR3. J is TRDJ1 and V is TRDV1, with D possibly matching TRDD3 (5 bases). The J gene comes from matching the DNA to germline here; TCRdb lacks it. Germline V gives CDR1 TSWWSYY, CDR2 QGS. Trimming took 6 bases from V and 0 from J, leaving 38 bases between them. CDR3 size: 23 residues. The CDR3 sequence is CALGLNLEVGTLHEGGYTDKLIF. The CDR3 bases are TGTGCTCTTGGCCTCAACCTGGAGGTGGGGACTCTTCACGAAGGGGGCTACACCGATAAACTCATCTTT.

This clone showed up just a few times. The J gene is TRDJ1, the V gene TRDV1, with TRDD3 matching 8 bases. Since TCRdb gives no J gene, matching the DNA to germline was used here to assign it. The CDR3 has 26 amino acids. The ends lost 3 bases at V and 0 bases at J; junction bases unmatched: 36. Germline assignment: CDR1 TSWWSYY and CDR2 QGS. DNA of the CDR3: TGTGCTCTTGGGGACCCCTACTCCCTACGAGGCATCACTGGGGGCTCACCTGCCGTGTACACCGATAAACTCATCTTT. Translation gives CALGDPYSLRGITGGSPAVYTDKLIF.

This clone has only a few counts. Since a far larger clone is one base different, this is likely a read error. Other DNA sequences in the same sample also yield this CDR3. The chain combines TRDV2 with TRDJ1; weak D call: TRDD3 (5 bases). TCRdb carries no J gene annotation; the J gene was assigned here by matching the DNA with germline. The V and J ends lost 3 bases and 3 bases respectively, with 13 bases between them. This CDR3 spans 14 amino acids. CDR1 and CDR2 (germline): GEAIGNYY, EKD. The CDR3 DNA follows: TGTGCCTGTGACGGGGGGTACGGGTCCGATAAACTCATCTTT. Encoded protein: CACDGGYGSDKLIF.